These 20 T cell receptor beta chains share one sample of origin, sequenced in a study of CD8+CD57+ T cells in acquired aplastic anemia. Template material for TCR beta VDJ and CDR3 profiling consisted of genomic DNA. MiXCR was run by TCRdb on the reads, yielding one entry per CDR3 protein. Of 250,000 to 300,000 distinct CDR3 sequences listed, around three fifths are singletons. Source material: sorted CD4+, CD8+, or CD8+CD57+ T cells (not recorded which) from PBMCs. All receptors come from a human donor with severe aplastic anemia or a healthy control (not recorded which).

This clonotype appeared many times. The rearrangement joins TRBV20-1 to TRBJ2-4, with D perhaps TRBD1 (6 bases). The CDR3 spans 14 residues. Trimming pared 2 bases from V and 4 bases from J, leaving 12 bases between. The V gene's germline CDR1 is DFQATT and CDR2 SNEGSKA (reference sequence). CDR3 amino acids: CSARPDRQKNIQYF. The CDR3 nucleotides are TGCAGTGCTAGACCCGACAGGCAAAAAAACATTCAGTACTTC.

This clonotype was counted at least ten times. The chain employs TRBV12-3 or TRBV12-4 and TRBJ1-2; possible D gene TRBD1, 5 bases. Between the trimmed V and J ends, which lost 3 bases and 5 bases, there was a span of 13 bases. This CDR3 is 14 amino acids long. The CDR3 sequence is CASSLRAGPYGYTF. CDR3 in DNA: TGTGCCAGCAGTTTGAGGGCAGGGCCTTATGGCTACACCTTC.

The J gene is TRBJ2-2, the V gene TRBV24-1, with D perhaps matching TRBD1 (6 bases). Germline values: CDR1 KGHDR, CDR2 SFDVKD. Trimming pared 4 bases from V and 4 bases from J, leaving 12 bases between. This CDR3 region has 15 residues. The CDR3, as DNA: TGTGCCACCAGTGACCGGACAGCCGGCACCGGGGAGCTGTTTTTT. Translating it yields CATSDRTAGTGELFF.

The rearrangement joins TRBV5-4 to TRBJ1-1; a weak D match, TRBD1 (6 bases). V lost 3 bases to trimming and J lost 1 base, with 13 bases between them. Germline V gene lookup returns CDR1 SGHNT and CDR2 YYREEE (reference sequence). The CDR3 spans 15 residues. CDR3 nucleotide sequence: TGTGCCAGCAGCTCTGGGGTAGGGGGGAACACTGAAGCTTTCTTT. The encoded protein is CASSSGVGGNTEAFF.

This clonotype was seen many times. The chain recombines TRBV5-6 with TRBJ2-7, with 8 bases aligning to TRBD1. V lost 0 bases and J lost 4; bases outside the gene matches: 9. The CDR3 has 16 amino acids. Germline CDR1 is SGHDT and CDR2 is YYEEEE. The CDR3 DNA is TGTGCCAGCAGCTTGGGGCGGGGACAGGTTTTATACGAGCAGTACTTC. Its protein product is CASSLGRGQVLYEQYF.

This clonotype occurred once. This chain connects TRBV5-1 to TRBJ2-7; either TRBD1 or TRBD2 may supply D (5 bases each). Germline CDR1 and CDR2: SGHRS and YFSETQ. The CDR3 totals 16 residues. Trimming pared 1 base from V and 7 bases from J, leaving 21 bases between. DNA of the CDR3: TGCGCCAGCAGCTTGAGGGGAACTAGTCAAGCTGTAGAGCAGTACTTC. Residues: CASSLRGTSQAVEQYF. Variable domain in full (rest from reference TRBV5-1 and TRBJ2-7): KAGVTQTPRYLIKTRGQQVTLSCSPISGHRSVSWYQQTPGQGLQFLFEYFSETQRNKGNFPGRFSGRQFSNSRSEMNVSTLELGDSALYLCASSLRGTSQAVEQYFGPGTRLTVT.

This clonotype was counted only a few times. This chain links TRBV7-2 with TRBJ2-7; 8 bases align to TRBD2. The V gene end was trimmed by 1 base and the J gene end by 0 bases; junction bases not matched to a gene: 5. The CDR3 is 16 amino acids. Per the germline V gene, CDR1 is SGHTA and CDR2 is FQGNSA. The CDR3, as DNA: TGTGCCAGCAGCTTAGAGCGGGGGAAAGCCTCCTACGAGCAGTACTTC. It encodes CASSLERGKASYEQYF. Full variable domain (remainder filled in from reference TRBV7-2 and TRBJ2-7): GAGVSQSPSNKVTEKGKDVELRCDPISGHTALYWYRQSLGQGLEFLIYFQGNSAPDKSGLPSDRFSAERTGGSVSTLTIQRTQQEDSAVYLCASSLERGKASYEQYFGPGTRLTVT.

The rearrangement links TRBV9 to TRBJ1-1; the D gene is possibly TRBD1 (6 bases). The CDR3 totals 16 residues. Trimming left V 2 bases short and J 3 bases short, with 17 bases between. Germline CDR1 SGDLS, CDR2 YYNGEE. As DNA, the CDR3 is TGTGCCAGCAGCGTGAGTCACAGGGCCGCGGACACTGAAGCTTTCTTT. It translates to CASSVSHRAADTEAFF.

This clonotype was seen only once. The rearrangement joins TRBV7-3 to TRBJ2-7; D gene unclear. CDR3 size: 14 residues. Germline V lookup: CDR1 SGHTA, CDR2 FQGTGA. The germline V and J ends were trimmed by 6 bases and 3 bases, with 15 bases remaining between them. CDR3 in DNA: TGTGCCAGCAGTTACTCGGGCACCTACTACGAGCAGTACTTC. As protein: CASSYSGTYYEQYF.

The chain uses TRBV9 and TRBJ2-1; possible D gene TRBD1, 5 bases. Germline CDR1 reads SGDLS; CDR2 reads YYNGEE. Deletions cut 0 bases from V and 4 bases from J, with 11 bases between. The CDR3 has 15 amino acids. This chain's CDR3 is CASSVVETVYNEQFF. The CDR3 DNA is TGTGCCAGCAGCGTAGTTGAGACAGTTTACAATGAGCAGTTCTTC. Combining the CDR3 with reference TRBV9 and TRBJ2-1 gives the whole variable domain DSGVTQTPKHLITATGQRVTLRCSPRSGDLSVYWYQQSLDQGLQFLIQYYNGEERAKGNILERFSAQQFPDLHSELNLSSLELGDSALYFCASSVVETVYNEQFFGPGTRLTVL.

The genes are TRBV4-1 and TRBJ2-7; no reliable D call. The V end lost 1 base, the J end lost 7 bases, and 11 bases lay between the germline ends. Germline CDR1 is MGHRA and CDR2 is YSYEKL. This CDR3 contains 13 residues. As DNA, the CDR3 is TGCGCCAGCAGCCAAGGGTCCGGAAGAGAGCAGTACTTC. Its protein is CASSQGSGREQYF.

The gene calls are TRBV5-5 and TRBJ2-1, with 8 nucleotides matching TRBD2. Losses at the gene ends were 4 bases for V and 14 bases for J; bases not matched to a gene: 5. CDR3 size: 11 residues. Germline assignment: CDR1 SGHKS and CDR2 YYEKEE (reference sequence). This CDR3 reads CASSEDGREFF. CDR3 coding DNA: TGTGCCAGCAGCGAAGACGGGAGGGAGTTCTTC.

As regards this clonotype: No DNA is shown, since the ends of the CDR3 on it are uncertain; the CDR3 is the one TCRdb lists. CDR3: CASRRDQNYICSATRGDLVENF. The chain carries TRBV2 and TRBJ2-7; the DNA was not compared with TRBD1, the D call given in the table. Both ends counted, the CDR3 spans 22 residues. Germline V gene data show CDR1 as SNHLY and CDR2 as FYNNEI.

This clonotype occurred many times. J is TRBJ2-1 and V is TRBV20-1; 8 nucleotides align to TRBD2. Germline CDR1 is DFQATT and CDR2 is SNEGSKA (reference sequence). The ends lost 4 bases at V and 4 bases at J; junction bases unmatched: 9. The CDR3 loop spans 15 amino acids. DNA of the CDR3: TGCAGTGCTACCCACAGCGGGGGTCGTTACAATGAGCAGTTCTTC. Its protein product is CSATHSGGRYNEQFF.

CDR3 sequence (DNA): TGTGCCAGTACGGGGTTCGATACGCAGTATTTT. This codes for CASTGFDTQYF. The V gene is TRBV19, the J gene TRBJ2-3; TRBD2 is a possible D gene (5 bases). Germline CDR1 and CDR2: LNHDA and SQIVND (reference sequence). Trimming took off 7 bases at V and 6 bases at J, with 8 bases between the two ends. The CDR3 covers 11 residues.

This clonotype was recorded many times. The chain carries TRBV3-1 and TRBJ1-2; D is ambiguous. CDR3 size: 13 residues. The V gene's germline CDR1 is LGHDT and CDR2 YNNKEL (reference sequence). Trimming stripped 8 bases from V and 6 bases from J, with 16 bases between. This CDR3 reads CASGSTDRHGYTF. The DNA of the CDR3 is TGTGCCAGCGGCAGTACCGATAGGCATGGCTACACCTTC. Based on the CDR3 plus reference TRBV3-1 and TRBJ1-2, the full variable domain is DTAVSQTPKYLVTQMGNDKSIKCEQNLGHDTMYWYKQDSKKFLKIMFSYNNKELIINETVPNRFSPKSPDKAHLNLHINSLELGDSAVYFCASGSTDRHGYTFGSGTRLTVV.

The chain is built from TRBV10-3 and TRBJ2-7; 8 bases map to TRBD1. V trimming: 2 bases; J trimming: 3 bases; junction bases outside the gene matches: 3. Germline-derived CDR1 and CDR2 are ENHRY and SYGVKD. The CDR3 covers 14 residues. The CDR3 reads CAISEPDRGYEQYF. The CDR3 coding sequence is TGTGCCATCAGTGAGCCAGACAGGGGCTACGAGCAGTACTTC.

The chain combines TRBV19 with TRBJ1-1; D not resolved. The CDR3 has 13 amino acids. V was cut by 6 bases and J by 3 bases, with 11 bases left in between. Germline assignment: CDR1 LNHDA and CDR2 SQIVND (reference sequence). The CDR3 sequence: CASSWARDTEAFF. For the CDR3, the DNA is TGTGCCAGTAGCTGGGCCCGGGACACTGAAGCTTTCTTT.

The chain joins TRBV10-2 to TRBJ1-6; TRBD1 might be the D (6 bases). From germline, CDR1 is WSHSY and CDR2 SAAADI. The ends were cut back, 5 bases at V and 9 bases at J, with 17 bases in the middle. The CDR3 runs 15 residues. In nucleotides, the CDR3 is TGCGCCAGCAGTATAGGACCGGGGGGCACTTCACCCCTCCACTTT. Its protein product is CASSIGPGGTSPLHF.

The chain uses TRBV7-2 and TRBJ1-6; 8 bases are a match to TRBD1. The V gene's germline CDR1 is SGHTA and CDR2 FQGNSA. J gave up 10 bases and V 7 bases, and 9 bases lay outside the gene matches. The length of the CDR3 is 14 residues. The CDR3 coding sequence is TGTGCCAGCACCACCGGGACAGGATACTCACCCCTCCACTTT. Encoded protein: CASTTGTGYSPLHF.